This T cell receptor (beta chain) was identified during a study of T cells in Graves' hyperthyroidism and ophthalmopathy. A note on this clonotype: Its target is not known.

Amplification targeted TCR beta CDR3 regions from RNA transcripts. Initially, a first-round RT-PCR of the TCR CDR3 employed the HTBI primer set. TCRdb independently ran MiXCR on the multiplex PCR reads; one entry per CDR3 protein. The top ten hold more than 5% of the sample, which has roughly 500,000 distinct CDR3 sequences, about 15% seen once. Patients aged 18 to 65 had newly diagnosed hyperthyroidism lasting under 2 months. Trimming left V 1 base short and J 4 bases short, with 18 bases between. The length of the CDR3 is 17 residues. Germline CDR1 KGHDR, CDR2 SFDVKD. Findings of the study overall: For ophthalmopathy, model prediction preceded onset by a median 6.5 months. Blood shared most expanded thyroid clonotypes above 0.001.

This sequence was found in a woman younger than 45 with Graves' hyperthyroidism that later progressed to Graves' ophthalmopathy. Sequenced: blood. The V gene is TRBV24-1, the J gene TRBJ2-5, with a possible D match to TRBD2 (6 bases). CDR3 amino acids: CATSDLSPFGGGETQYF. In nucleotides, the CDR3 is TGTGCCACCAGTGATTTATCCCCCTTTGGGGGAGGAGAGACCCAGTACTTC.